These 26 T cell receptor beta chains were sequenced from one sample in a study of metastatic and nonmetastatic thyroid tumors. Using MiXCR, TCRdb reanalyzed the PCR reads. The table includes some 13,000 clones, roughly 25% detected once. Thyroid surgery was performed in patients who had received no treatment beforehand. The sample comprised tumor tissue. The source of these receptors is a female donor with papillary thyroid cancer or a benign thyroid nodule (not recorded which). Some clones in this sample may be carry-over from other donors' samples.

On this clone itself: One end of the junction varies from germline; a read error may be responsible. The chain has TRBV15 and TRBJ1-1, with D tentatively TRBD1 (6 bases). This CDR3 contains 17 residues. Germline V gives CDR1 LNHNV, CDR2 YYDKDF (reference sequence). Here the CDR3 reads CATSRGSIGQSNTEAFF. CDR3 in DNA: TGTGCCACCAGCAGAGGTTCCATCGGACAGTCGAACACTGAAGCTTTCTTC. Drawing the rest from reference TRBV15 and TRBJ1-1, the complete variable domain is DAMVIQNPRYQVTQFGKPVTLSCSQTLNHNVMYWYQQKSSQAPKLLFHYYDKDFNNEADTPDNFQSRRPNTSFCFLDIRSPGLGDTAMYLCATSRGSIGQSNTEAFFGQGTRLTVV.

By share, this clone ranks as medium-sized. The DNA for the CDR3 is TGTGCCAGCAGTTCTACAGGGGGCGCTGGGGCCAACGTCCTGACTTTC. Translated, it gives CASSSTGGAGANVLTF. This sequence joins TRBV27 and TRBJ2-6; 9 bases are a match to TRBD1. Germline V gene lookup returns CDR1 MNHEY and CDR2 SMNVEV (reference sequence). The CDR3 covers 16 residues. After removal of 4 bases from V and 2 bases from J, the junction contained 3 bases not matched to a gene.

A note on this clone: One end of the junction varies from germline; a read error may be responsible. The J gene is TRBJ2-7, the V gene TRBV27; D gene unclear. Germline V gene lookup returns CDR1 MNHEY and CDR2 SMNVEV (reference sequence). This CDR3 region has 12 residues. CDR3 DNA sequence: TGTGCCAGCATGGGCTGGTCCCCGATAAGGCACTTC. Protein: CASMGWSPIRHF.

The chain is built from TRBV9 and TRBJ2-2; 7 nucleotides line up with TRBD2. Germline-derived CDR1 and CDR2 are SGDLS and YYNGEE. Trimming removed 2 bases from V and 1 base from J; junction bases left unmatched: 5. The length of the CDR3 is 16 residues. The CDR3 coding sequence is TGTGCCAGCAGCGTTGCCGTAGCGGGGAACACCGGGGAGCTGTTTTTT. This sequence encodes CASSVAVAGNTGELFF.

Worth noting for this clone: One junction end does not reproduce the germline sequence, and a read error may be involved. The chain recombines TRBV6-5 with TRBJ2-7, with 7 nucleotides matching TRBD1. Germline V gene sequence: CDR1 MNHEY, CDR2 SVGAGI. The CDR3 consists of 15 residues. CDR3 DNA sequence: TGTGCCAGCAGTTACTGGACAGGTAGTTCCTACGATCAGTACTTC. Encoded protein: CASSYWTGSSYDQYF.

CDR3 DNA sequence: TGTGCCAGCACCAATAAACTAGGAGGCGGCGGGGAGCTGTTTTTT. Translation: CASTNKLGGGGELFF. The chain couples TRBV6-1 to TRBJ2-2; possible D gene TRBD2, 5 bases. The V end lost 7 bases, the J end lost 7 bases, and 19 bases lay between the germline ends. Germline lookup yields CDR1 MNHNS and CDR2 SASEGT. The CDR3 sequence is 15 residues long.

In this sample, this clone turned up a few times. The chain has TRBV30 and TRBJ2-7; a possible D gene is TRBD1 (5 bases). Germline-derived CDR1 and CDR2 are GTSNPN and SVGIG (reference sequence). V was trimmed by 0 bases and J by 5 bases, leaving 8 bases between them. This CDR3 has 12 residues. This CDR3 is CAWSVQVDEQYF. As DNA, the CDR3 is TGTGCCTGGAGTGTACAGGTCGACGAGCAGTACTTC.

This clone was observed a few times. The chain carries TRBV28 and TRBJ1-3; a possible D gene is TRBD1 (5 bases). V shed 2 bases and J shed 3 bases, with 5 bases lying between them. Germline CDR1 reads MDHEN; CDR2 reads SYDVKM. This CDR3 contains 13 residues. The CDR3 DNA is TGTGCCAGCAGTTTACAGGGTGGAAACACCATATATTTT. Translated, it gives CASSLQGGNTIYF.

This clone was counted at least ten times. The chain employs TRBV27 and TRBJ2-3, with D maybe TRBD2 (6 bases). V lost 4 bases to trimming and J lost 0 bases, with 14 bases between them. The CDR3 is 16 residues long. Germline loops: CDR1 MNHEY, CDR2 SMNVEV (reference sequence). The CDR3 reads CASSSTRDLSTDTQYF. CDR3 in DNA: TGTGCCAGCAGTTCAACTCGGGACTTAAGCACAGATACGCAGTATTTT.

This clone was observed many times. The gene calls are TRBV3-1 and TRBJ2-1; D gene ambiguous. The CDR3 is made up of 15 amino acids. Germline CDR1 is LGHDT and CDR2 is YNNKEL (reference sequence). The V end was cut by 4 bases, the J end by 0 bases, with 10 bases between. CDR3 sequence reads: CASSPTQNSYNEQFF. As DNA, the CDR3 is TGTGCCAGCAGCCCCACGCAGAACTCCTACAATGAGCAGTTCTTC.

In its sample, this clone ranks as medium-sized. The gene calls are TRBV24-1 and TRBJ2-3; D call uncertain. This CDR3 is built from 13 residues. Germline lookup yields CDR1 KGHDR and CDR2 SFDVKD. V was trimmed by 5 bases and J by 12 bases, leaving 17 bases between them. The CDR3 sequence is CATSAHLGRLQYF. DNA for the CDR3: TGTGCCACCAGTGCCCATCTAGGGCGGTTACAGTATTTT.

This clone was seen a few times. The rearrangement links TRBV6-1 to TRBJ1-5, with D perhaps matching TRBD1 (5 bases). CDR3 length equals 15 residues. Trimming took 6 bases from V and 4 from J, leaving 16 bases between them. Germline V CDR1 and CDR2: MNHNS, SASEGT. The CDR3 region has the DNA TGTGCCAGCAGCTCGGGACCCTATGGGAATCAGCCCCAGCATTTT. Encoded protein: CASSSGPYGNQPQHF.

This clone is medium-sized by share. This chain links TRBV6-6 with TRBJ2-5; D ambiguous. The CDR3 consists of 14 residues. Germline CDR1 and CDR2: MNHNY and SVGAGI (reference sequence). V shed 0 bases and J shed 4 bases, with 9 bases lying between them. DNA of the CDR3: TGTGCCAGCAGTTACTCGCTAGATGGAGAGACCCAGTACTTC. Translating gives CASSYSLDGETQYF.

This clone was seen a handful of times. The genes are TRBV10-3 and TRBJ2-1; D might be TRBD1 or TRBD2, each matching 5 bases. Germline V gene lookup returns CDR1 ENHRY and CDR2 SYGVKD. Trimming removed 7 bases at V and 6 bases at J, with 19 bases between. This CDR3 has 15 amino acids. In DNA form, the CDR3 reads TGTGCCATCAATAAACCGGGACGGGTTATCAATGAGCAGTTCTTC. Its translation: CAINKPGRVINEQFF.

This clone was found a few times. The CDR3 sequence: CASSQALGGVSEQYF. CDR3 in DNA: TGTGCCAGCAGCCAAGCGTTGGGTGGAGTGAGTGAGCAGTACTTC. The V call is TRBV3-1, the J call TRBJ2-7; no clear D gene. CDR3 size: 15 residues. The V gene's germline CDR1 is LGHDT and CDR2 YNNKEL (reference sequence). Trimming took off 1 base at V and 7 bases at J, with 17 bases between the two ends.

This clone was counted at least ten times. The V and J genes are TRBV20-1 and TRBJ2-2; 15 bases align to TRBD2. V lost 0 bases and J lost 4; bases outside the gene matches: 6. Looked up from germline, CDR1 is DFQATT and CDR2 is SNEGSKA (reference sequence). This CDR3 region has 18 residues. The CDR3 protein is CSARDRGLAGGTTGELFF. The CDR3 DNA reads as TGCAGTGCTAGAGATAGGGGACTAGCGGGAGGAACCACCGGGGAGCTGTTTTTT.

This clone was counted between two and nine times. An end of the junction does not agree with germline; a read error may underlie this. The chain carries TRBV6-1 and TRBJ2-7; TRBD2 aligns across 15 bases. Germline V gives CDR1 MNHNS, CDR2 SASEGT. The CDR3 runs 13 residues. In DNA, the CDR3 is TGTGCCAGCATCCGGACTAGCGGGAGGGAGCATTACTTC. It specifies CASIRTSGREHYF.

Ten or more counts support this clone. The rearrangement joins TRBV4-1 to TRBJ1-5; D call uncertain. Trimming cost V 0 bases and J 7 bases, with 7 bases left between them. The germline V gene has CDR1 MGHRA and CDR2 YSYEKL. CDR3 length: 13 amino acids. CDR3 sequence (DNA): TGCGCCAGCAGCCAAGATTCCATCCAGCCCCAGCATTTT. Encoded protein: CASSQDSIQPQHF.

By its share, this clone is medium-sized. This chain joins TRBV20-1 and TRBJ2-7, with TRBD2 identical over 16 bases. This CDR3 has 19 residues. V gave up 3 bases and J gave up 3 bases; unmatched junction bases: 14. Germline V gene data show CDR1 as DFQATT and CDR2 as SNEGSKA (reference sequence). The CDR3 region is CSARPAPGTSGRARYEQYF. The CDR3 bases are TGCAGTGCTAGGCCCGCCCCGGGGACTAGCGGGAGGGCCCGCTACGAGCAGTACTTC.

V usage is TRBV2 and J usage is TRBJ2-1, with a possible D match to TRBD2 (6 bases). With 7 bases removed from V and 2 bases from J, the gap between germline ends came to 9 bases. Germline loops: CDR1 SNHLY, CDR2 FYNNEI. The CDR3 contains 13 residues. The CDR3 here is CASTRGAYNEQFF. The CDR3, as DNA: TGTGCCAGCACTCGCGGGGCCTACAATGAGCAGTTCTTC.

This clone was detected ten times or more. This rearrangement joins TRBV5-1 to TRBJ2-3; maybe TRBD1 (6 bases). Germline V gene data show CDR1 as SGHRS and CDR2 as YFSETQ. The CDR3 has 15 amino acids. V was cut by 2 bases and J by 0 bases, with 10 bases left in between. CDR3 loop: CASSFQGPSTDTQYF. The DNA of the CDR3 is TGCGCCAGCAGCTTCCAGGGGCCTAGCACAGATACGCAGTATTTT.

This chain's CDR3 is CASSALAGPTGELFF. DNA for the CDR3: TGTGCCAGCAGCGCCCTTGCAGGACCCACCGGGGAGCTGTTTTTT. The chain couples TRBV7-8 to TRBJ2-2; D ambiguous. Trimming left V 5 bases short and J 4 bases short, with 14 bases between. The germline gives CDR1 SGHVS, CDR2 FQNEAQ. The CDR3 is 15 amino acids.

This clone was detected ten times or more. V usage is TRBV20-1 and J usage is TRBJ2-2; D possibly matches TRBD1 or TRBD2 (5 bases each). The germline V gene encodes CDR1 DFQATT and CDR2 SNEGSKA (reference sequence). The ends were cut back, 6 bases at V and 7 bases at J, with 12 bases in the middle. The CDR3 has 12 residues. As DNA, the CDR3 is TGCAGTGCAATACGGGACGGCGGGGAGCTGTTTTTT. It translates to CSAIRDGGELFF.

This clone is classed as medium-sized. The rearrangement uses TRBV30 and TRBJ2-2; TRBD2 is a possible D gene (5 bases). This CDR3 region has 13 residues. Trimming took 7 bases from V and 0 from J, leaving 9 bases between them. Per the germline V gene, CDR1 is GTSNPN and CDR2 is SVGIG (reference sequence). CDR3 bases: TGTGCCTTGACGGAGGCGAACACCGGGGAGCTGTTTTTT. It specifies CALTEANTGELFF.

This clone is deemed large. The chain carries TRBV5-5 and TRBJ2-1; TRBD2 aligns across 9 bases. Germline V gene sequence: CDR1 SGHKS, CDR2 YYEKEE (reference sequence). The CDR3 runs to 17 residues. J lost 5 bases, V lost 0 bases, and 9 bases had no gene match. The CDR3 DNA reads TGTGCCAGCAGCTTGGGTATGAGGCTAGCGGGGCACAATGAGCAGTTCTTC. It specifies CASSLGMRLAGHNEQFF.

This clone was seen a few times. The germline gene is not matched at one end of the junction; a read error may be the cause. The CDR3 sequence: CASSFLGRQNF. CDR3 in DNA: TGTGCCAGCAGCTTCCTCGGCCGCCAAAATTTC. The chain joins TRBV28 to TRBJ1-2, with D unresolved. CDR1 MDHEN and CDR2 SYDVKM come from the germline V gene. CDR3 length equals 11 residues.